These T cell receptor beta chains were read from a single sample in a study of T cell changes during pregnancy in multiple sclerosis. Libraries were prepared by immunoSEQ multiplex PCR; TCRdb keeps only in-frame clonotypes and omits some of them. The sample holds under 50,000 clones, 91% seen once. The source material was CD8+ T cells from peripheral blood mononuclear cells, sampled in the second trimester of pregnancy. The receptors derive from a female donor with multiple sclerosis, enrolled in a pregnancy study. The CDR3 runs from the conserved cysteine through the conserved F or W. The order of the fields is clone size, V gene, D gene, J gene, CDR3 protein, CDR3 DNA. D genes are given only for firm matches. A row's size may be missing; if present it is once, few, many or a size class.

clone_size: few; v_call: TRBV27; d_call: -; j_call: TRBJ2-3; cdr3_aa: CASSAGGQGTDTQYF; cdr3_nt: TGTGCCAGCAGTGCCGGGGGGCAGGGCACAGATACGCAGTATTTT
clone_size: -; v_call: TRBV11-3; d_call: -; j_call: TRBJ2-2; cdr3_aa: CASSPDTGELFF; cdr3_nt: TGTGCCAGCAGCCCTGACACCGGGGAGCTGTTTTTT
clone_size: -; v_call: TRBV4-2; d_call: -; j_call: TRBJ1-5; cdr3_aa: CASSQAGGGGSRNQPQHF; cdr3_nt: TGTGCCAGCAGCCAGGCCGGGGGGGGTGGATCAAGGAATCAGCCCCAGCATTTT
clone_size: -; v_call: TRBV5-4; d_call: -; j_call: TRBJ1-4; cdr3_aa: CASSLWGEDEKLFF; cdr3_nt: TGTGCCAGCAGCTTGTGGGGAGAGGATGAAAAACTGTTTTTT
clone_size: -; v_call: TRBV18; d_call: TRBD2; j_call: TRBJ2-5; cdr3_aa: CASSPGRTSGETQYF; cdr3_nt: TGTGCCAGCTCACCTGGCCGGACTAGCGGGGAGACCCAGTACTTC
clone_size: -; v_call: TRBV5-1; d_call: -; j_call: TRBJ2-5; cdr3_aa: CASSLEGGVPDIETQYF; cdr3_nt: TGCGCCAGCAGCTTGGAAGGCGGGGTCCCCGATATAGAGACCCAGTACTTC
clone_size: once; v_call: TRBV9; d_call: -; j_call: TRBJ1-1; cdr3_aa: CASSVGLWASDLNTEAFF; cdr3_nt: TGTGCCAGCAGCGTAGGCCTATGGGCCTCAGATTTGAACACTGAAGCTTTCTTT
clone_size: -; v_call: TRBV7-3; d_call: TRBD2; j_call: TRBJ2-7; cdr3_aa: CASSLASGDSYEQYF; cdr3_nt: TGTGCCAGCAGCTTAGCTAGCGGGGACTCCTACGAGCAGTACTTC
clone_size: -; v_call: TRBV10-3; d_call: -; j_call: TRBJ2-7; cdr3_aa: CAISDGNTYEQYF; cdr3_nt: TGTGCCATCAGTGATGGCAATACCTACGAGCAGTACTTC
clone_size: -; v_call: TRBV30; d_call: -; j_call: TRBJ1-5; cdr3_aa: CAWSQGRALYQPQHF; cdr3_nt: TGTGCCTGGAGTCAGGGCAGGGCTCTATACCAGCCCCAGCATTTT
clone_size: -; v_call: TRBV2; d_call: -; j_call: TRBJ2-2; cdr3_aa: CASSEVAATNTGELFF; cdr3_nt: TGTGCCAGCAGTGAAGTGGCTGCGACAAACACCGGGGAGCTGTTTTTT
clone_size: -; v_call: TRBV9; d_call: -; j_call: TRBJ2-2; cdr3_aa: CASSVAPARANTGELFF; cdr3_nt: TGTGCCAGCAGCGTAGCCCCGGCCAGGGCGAACACCGGGGAGCTGTTTTTT
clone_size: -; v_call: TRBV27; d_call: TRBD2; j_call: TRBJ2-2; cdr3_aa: CAVASGTGELFF; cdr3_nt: TGTGCCGTAGCTAGCGGGACCGGGGAGCTGTTTTTT
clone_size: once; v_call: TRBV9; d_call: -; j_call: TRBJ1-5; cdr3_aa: CASSGGWGNQPQHF; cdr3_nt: TGTGCCAGCAGCGGAGGTTGGGGCAATCAGCCCCAGCATTTT
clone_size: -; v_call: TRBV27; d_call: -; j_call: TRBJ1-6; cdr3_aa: CASSLQGFNSPLHF; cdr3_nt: TGTGCCAGCAGTCTACAGGGTTTCAATTCACCCCTCCACTTT
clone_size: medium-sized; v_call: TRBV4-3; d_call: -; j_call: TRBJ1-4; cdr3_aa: CASSQDPGRGSEKLFF; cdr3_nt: TGCGCCAGCAGCCAAGATCCCGGCAGGGGTAGTGAAAAACTGTTTTTT
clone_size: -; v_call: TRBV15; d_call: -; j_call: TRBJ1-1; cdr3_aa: CATSTRRTEAFF; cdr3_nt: TGTGCCACCAGCACACGGAGGACTGAAGCTTTCTTT
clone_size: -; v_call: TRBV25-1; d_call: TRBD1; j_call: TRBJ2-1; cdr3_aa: CASSESGQAYNEQFF; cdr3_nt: TGTGCCAGCAGTGAATCTGGACAGGCCTACAATGAGCAGTTCTTC
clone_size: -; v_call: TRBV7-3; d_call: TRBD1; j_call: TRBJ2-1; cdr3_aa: CASSLGQGRNEQFF; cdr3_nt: TGTGCCAGCAGCCTCGGACAGGGACGGAATGAGCAGTTCTTC
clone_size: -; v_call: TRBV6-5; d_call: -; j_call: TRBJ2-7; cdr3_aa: CASSYSMDVEGYEQYF; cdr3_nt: TGTGCCAGCAGTTACTCTATGGACGTGGAGGGGTACGAGCAGTACTTC
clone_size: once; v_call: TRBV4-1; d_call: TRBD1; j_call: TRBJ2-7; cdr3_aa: CASSHGQGTVEQYF; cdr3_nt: TGCGCCAGCAGCCACGGACAGGGGACGGTCGAGCAGTACTTC
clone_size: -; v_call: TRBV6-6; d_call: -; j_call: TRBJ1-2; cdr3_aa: CASSYSGGLYGYTF; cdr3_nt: TGTGCCAGCAGTTACTCGGGAGGTCTCTATGGCTACACCTTC
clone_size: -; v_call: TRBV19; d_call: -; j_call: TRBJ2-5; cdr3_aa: CASSIVGQQETQYF; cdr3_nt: TGTGCCAGTAGTATAGTTGGGCAGCAAGAGACCCAGTACTTC
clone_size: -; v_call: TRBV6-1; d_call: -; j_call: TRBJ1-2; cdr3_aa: CASSDVLNYGYTF; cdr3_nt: TGTGCCAGCAGTGATGTCCTTAACTATGGCTACACCTTC
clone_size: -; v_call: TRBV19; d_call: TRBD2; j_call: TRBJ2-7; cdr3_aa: CASSTGLAGEQYF; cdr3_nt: TGTGCCAGTAGTACCGGACTAGCGGGCGAGCAGTACTTC
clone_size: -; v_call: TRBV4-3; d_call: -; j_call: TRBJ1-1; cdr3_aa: CASSQGDILDTEAFF; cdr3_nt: TGCGCCAGCAGCCAAGGCGACATACTTGATACTGAAGCTTTCTTT
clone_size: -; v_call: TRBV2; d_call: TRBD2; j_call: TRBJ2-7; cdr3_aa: CASKAPAGATYEQYF; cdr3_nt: TGTGCCAGCAAAGCACCAGCGGGGGCCACCTACGAGCAGTACTTC
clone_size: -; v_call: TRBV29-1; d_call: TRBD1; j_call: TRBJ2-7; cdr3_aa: CSVGTGSVYEQYF; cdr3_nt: TGCAGCGTTGGGACAGGGTCAGTGTACGAGCAGTACTTC
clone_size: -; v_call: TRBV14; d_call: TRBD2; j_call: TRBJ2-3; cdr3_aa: CASRSGGTGTDTQYF; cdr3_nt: TGTGCCAGTCGAAGCGGGGGGACTGGCACAGATACGCAGTATTTT
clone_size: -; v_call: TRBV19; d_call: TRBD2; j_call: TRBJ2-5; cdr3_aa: CASSIGPPGLAGGGETQYF; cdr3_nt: TGTGCCAGTAGTATAGGCCCCCCTGGACTAGCGGGGGGCGGTGAGACCCAGTACTTC
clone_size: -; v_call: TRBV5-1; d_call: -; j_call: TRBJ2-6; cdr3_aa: CASSLAGFSGANVLTF; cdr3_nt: TGCGCCAGCAGCTTGGCCGGGTTCTCTGGGGCCAACGTCCTGACTTTC
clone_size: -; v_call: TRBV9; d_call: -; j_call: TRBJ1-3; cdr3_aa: CASSVSSGNTIYF; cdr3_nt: TGTGCCAGCAGCGTATCTTCTGGAAACACCATATATTTT
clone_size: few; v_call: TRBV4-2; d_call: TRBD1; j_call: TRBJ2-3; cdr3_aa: CASSQEEGQGADTQYF; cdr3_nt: TGTGCCAGCAGCCAAGAAGAGGGACAGGGAGCAGATACGCAGTATTTT
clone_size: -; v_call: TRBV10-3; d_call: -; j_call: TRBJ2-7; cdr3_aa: CATGESSYEQYF; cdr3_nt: TGTGCCACCGGGGAAAGCTCCTACGAGCAGTACTTC
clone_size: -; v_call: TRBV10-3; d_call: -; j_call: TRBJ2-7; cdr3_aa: CAISESMKGHGNYEQYF; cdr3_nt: TGTGCCATCAGTGAGTCGATGAAGGGACACGGAAACTACGAGCAGTACTTC
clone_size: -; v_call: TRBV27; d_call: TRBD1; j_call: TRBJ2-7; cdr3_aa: CASRTGVDEQYF; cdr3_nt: TGTGCCAGCAGAACAGGGGTCGACGAGCAGTACTTC
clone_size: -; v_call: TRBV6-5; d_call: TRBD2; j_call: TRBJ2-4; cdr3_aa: CATSEQRDAKNIQYF; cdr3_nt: TGTGCCACCTCGGAGCAGCGGGACGCCAAAAACATTCAGTACTTC
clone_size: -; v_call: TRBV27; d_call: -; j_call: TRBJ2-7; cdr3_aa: CASSLNGLTLSYEQYF; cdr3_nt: TGTGCCAGCAGTTTAAATGGCTTAACCCTCTCCTACGAGCAGTACTTC
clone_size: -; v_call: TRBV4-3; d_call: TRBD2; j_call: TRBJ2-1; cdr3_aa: CASSQDSLASGGDEQFF; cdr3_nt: TGCGCCAGCAGCCAAGATAGTCTGGCTAGCGGGGGGGATGAGCAGTTCTTC
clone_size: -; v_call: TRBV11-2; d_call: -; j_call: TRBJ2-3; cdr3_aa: CASSEGITDTQYF; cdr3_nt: TGTGCCAGCAGCGAGGGTATCACAGATACGCAGTATTTT
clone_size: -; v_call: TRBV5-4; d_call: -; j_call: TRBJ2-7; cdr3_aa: CASSFLQGPYEQYF; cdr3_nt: TGTGCCAGCAGCTTCTTGCAGGGGCCCTACGAGCAGTACTTC
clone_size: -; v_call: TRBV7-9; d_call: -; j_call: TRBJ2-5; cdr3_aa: CASSLGKMESPKQETQYF; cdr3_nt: TGTGCCAGCAGCTTAGGAAAAATGGAGAGCCCAAAACAAGAGACCCAGTACTTC
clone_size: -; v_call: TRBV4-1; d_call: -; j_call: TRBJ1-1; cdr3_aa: CASSPPAVMNTEAFF; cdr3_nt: TGCGCCAGCAGCCCCCCAGCGGTTATGAACACTGAAGCTTTCTTT
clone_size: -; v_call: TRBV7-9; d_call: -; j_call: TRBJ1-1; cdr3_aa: CASYRVTEAFF; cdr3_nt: TGTGCCAGTTACAGGGTTACTGAAGCTTTCTTT
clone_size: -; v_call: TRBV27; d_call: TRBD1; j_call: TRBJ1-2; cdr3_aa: CASSLGGQGSGYTF; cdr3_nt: TGTGCCAGCAGTTTAGGGGGACAGGGGTCTGGCTACACCTTC
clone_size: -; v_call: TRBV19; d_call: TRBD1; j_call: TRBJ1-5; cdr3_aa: CASSIGDRAEVNQPQHF; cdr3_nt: TGTGCCAGTAGTATTGGGGACAGGGCTGAGGTCAATCAGCCCCAGCATTTT